The 12 T cell receptor beta chains reported below all come from one sample, sequenced in a study of beta chain features in type 1 diabetes. Sequenced material consisted of expressed TCRB transcripts (all of the isolated RNA was reverse transcribed). The assay was immunoSEQ multiplex PCR, and TCRdb's table has in-frame clones only and misses some. The sample contains 150,000 to 160,000 clones, around 10% of which appear only once. The material sequenced was central memory CD4+ T cells from blood. The source is a man younger than 30 in good health.

This clone appeared many times. The V and J genes are TRBV5-4 and TRBJ2-1; maybe TRBD2 (5 bases). Trimming left V 5 bases short and J 4 bases short, with 13 bases between. CDR1 SGHNT and CDR2 YYREEE come from the germline V gene (reference sequence). This CDR3 is 14 amino acids long. CDR3: CASRRAAAYNEQFF. The CDR3 region has the DNA TGTGCCAGCAGGAGGGCGGCGGCTTACAATGAGCAGTTCTTC.

CDR3 loop: CASSPRLMNTEAFF. The DNA of the CDR3 is TGTGCCAGCAGCCCCAGGTTAATGAACACTGAAGCTTTCTTT. The chain couples TRBV7-2 to TRBJ1-1, with D unresolved. This CDR3 region has 14 residues. V was trimmed by 5 bases and J by 0 bases, leaving 10 bases between them. Germline CDR1 is SGHTA and CDR2 is FQGNSA.

A few counts support this clone. V is TRBV19 and J is TRBJ2-2; 8 positions match TRBD1. The CDR3 is made up of 14 amino acids. Germline V lookup: CDR1 LNHDA, CDR2 SQIVND (reference sequence). Losses at the gene ends were 5 bases for V and 7 bases for J; bases not matched to a gene: 6. The CDR3 sequence is CASSRQGASGELFF. CDR3 in DNA: TGTGCCAGTAGTCGTCAGGGGGCAAGCGGGGAGCTGTTTTTT. Drawing the rest from reference TRBV19 and TRBJ2-2, the complete variable domain is DGGITQSPKYLFRKEGQNVTLSCEQNLNHDAMYWYRQDPGQGLRLIYYSQIVNDFQKGDIAEGYSVSREKKESFPLTVTSAQKNPTAFYLCASSRQGASGELFFGEGSRLTVL.

This clone was observed many times. V is TRBV1 and J is TRBJ2-5; the listed D gene, TRBD2, was not tested against the DNA. TRBV1 is reported as a pseudogene. The CDR3 length is 14 residues. The CDR3 bases are TGCACCAGCAGCCAAGCTTTCGGGGAAGAGACCCAGTACTTC. Encoded protein: CTSSQAFGEETQYF.

At least ten counts were recorded for this clone. V usage is TRBV19 and J usage is TRBJ2-1; 11 positions match TRBD2. The length of the CDR3 is 19 residues. V lost 4 bases to trimming and J lost 8 bases; unmatched junction nucleotides: 19. The germline V gene has CDR1 LNHDA and CDR2 SQIVND (reference sequence). This CDR3 reads CASSTPGLAGLIVDDEQFF. The CDR3 DNA reads as TGTGCCAGTAGTACCCCCGGACTAGCGGGCCTTATAGTGGACGATGAGCAGTTCTTC.

In its sample, this clone was seen once. The chain has TRBV9 and TRBJ2-6; D is unresolved. CDR3 length: 17 residues. Trimming stripped 4 bases from V and 0 bases from J, with 14 bases between. Germline lookup yields CDR1 SGDLS and CDR2 YYNGEE. CDR3 in DNA: TGTGCCAGCAGCCCCAGAGGCTCGTCCTCTGGGGCCAACGTCCTGACTTTC. Residues: CASSPRGSSSGANVLTF.

This clone was observed a few times. The same CDR3 can be traced to other DNA sequences in this sample. The J gene is TRBJ2-7, the V gene TRBV25-1, with 7 bases aligning to TRBD2. CDR1 and CDR2 from the germline V gene are MGHDK and SYGVNS. The CDR3 runs 12 residues. J gave up 3 bases and V 4 bases, and 0 bases lay outside the gene matches. CDR3 protein: CASSGTSYEQYF. CDR3 nucleotides: TGTGCCAGCAGTGGGACTAGCTACGAGCAGTACTTC.

CDR3 bases: TGCGCCAGCAGCCAAGATTTCCAGAGTCTTCAGTACTTC. Its translation: CASSQDFQSLQYF. The V call is TRBV4-3, the J call TRBJ2-7; the D is unclear. CDR3 length: 13 amino acids. V lost 0 bases and J 10 bases, leaving 13 bases between the germline ends. Germline CDR1 and CDR2: LGHNA and YSLEER.

A few counts support this clone. This rearrangement joins TRBV6-6 to TRBJ1-2; TRBD1 aligns across 7 bases. CDR3 length equals 12 residues. The V and J ends lost 9 bases and 4 bases, in that order; junction bases with no gene match: 5. Germline V gene data show CDR1 as MNHNY and CDR2 as SVGAGI (reference sequence). The CDR3 spells CASNTGAYGYTF. CDR3 sequence (DNA): TGTGCCAGTAACACAGGGGCCTATGGCTACACCTTC.

Comment on this clone: At one end the junction does not follow the germline gene, possibly because of a read error. The chain recombines TRBV7-7 with TRBJ2-1, with a possible D match to TRBD1 (5 bases). The CDR3 loop spans 15 amino acids. CDR1 is SSHAT and CDR2 is FNYEAQ in the germline V gene (reference sequence). The CDR3 region has the DNA TGTGCTAGCAGCTTAATCGCCAGGGAAGGCAATGAGCAGTTCTTC. Amino acid sequence: CASSLIAREGNEQFF.

This clone was counted between two and nine times. The chain has TRBV7-2 and TRBJ2-7; no clear D. The V gene lost 4 bases and the J gene lost 5 bases, with 12 bases spanning the gap. Germline CDR1 reads SGHTA; CDR2 reads FQGNSA. The CDR3 extends over 13 amino acids. The DNA of the CDR3 is TGTGCCAGCAGCTCGGACCCAGGCAACGAGCAGTACTTC. Amino acid sequence: CASSSDPGNEQYF.

The genes are TRBV7-9 and TRBJ2-3; tentatively, D is TRBD2 (5 bases). Germline CDR1 SEHNR, CDR2 FQNEAQ (reference sequence). This CDR3 comprises 17 residues. V lost 1 base and J lost 1, with 15 bases in between. In DNA, the CDR3 is TGTGCCAGCAGCTTAGGCCTAGGTGTGGAGGGCACAGATACGCAGTATTTT. It yields the protein CASSLGLGVEGTDTQYF.